This T cell receptor (beta chain) was identified during a study of early T cells in non-severe SARS-CoV-2 infection. Tagging with unique molecular identifiers was applied to individual cDNA molecules. TCRdb re-called the 5' RACE reads with MiXCR, one entry per CDR3 protein. The sample holds 27,000 or so distinct CDR3 sequences; less than 4.5% are singletons and the top ten take more than 9.5%. This clonotype was recorded a few times. This sequence was found in an adult who was a healthcare worker with PCR-confirmed SARS-CoV-2 infection or an uninfected control (not recorded which). Sequencing input: whole blood.

The CDR3 loop is CASSYSNFGYTF. In DNA, the CDR3 is TGTGCCAGCAGTTACTCGAATTTTGGCTACACCTTC. The chain carries TRBV6-2 or TRBV6-3 and TRBJ1-2; no clear D. Germline V gives CDR1 MNHEY, CDR2 SVGEGT. The CDR3 is made up of 12 amino acids. V was trimmed by 0 bases and J by 7 bases, leaving 6 bases between them.